These 18 T cell receptor beta chains were sequenced from one sample in a study of blood T cell repertoires in COVID-19. Only in-frame clones appear in the TCRdb table, and some are missing; sequencing was by immunoSEQ multiplex PCR. The sample records some 150,000 clones, around 84% being singletons. Sequencing was performed on peripheral blood. The receptor source for this set is a woman aged 45-65 years with acute or convalescent COVID-19.

The chain couples TRBV5-1 to TRBJ1-6; no firm D call. The CDR3 totals 13 residues. V shed 2 bases and J shed 10 bases, with 10 bases lying between them. Germline lookup yields CDR1 SGHRS and CDR2 YFSETQ. The CDR3 protein is CASSLEVESPLHF. For the CDR3, the DNA is TGCGCCAGCAGCTTAGAGGTAGAATCACCCCTCCACTTT.

The CDR3 spells CAISESKTGGIGQPQHF. CDR3 DNA: TGTGCCATCAGTGAGTCGAAGACAGGCGGTATAGGTCAGCCCCAGCATTTT. The chain joins TRBV10-3 to TRBJ1-5, with TRBD1 as a possible D gene (6 bases). With 0 bases removed from V and 6 bases from J, the gap between germline ends came to 18 bases. This CDR3 contains 17 residues. Germline V gene data show CDR1 as ENHRY and CDR2 as SYGVKD.

The chain couples TRBV28 to TRBJ2-3; 9 positions agree with TRBD2. This CDR3 is 15 amino acids long. V was pared by 7 bases and J by 3 bases, with 8 bases of the junction left unmatched. Germline assignment: CDR1 MDHEN and CDR2 SYDVKM. CDR3 nucleotide sequence: TGTGCCAGCATCCAAGCGGGAGGTGGGACAGATACGCAGTATTTT. It yields the protein CASIQAGGGTDTQYF.

V is TRBV10-3 and J is TRBJ2-2; 9 bases are shared with TRBD1. V shed 7 bases and J 0 bases; nucleotides not matched to a gene: 9. The CDR3 is 17 residues long. Germline V CDR1 and CDR2: ENHRY, SYGVKD. CDR3 sequence: CAITADRGHTNTGELFF. The CDR3 nucleotides read TGTGCCATCACCGCGGACAGGGGTCACACGAACACCGGGGAGCTGTTTTTT.

This clone was seen only a few times. The V and J genes are TRBV19 and TRBJ1-1, with D perhaps matching TRBD1 (5 bases). V lost 5 bases, J lost 3 bases, and 13 bases lay in between. This CDR3 region has 14 residues. Germline CDR1 and CDR2: LNHDA and SQIVND (reference sequence). The CDR3 DNA is TGTGCCAGTAGTCGCGGACATAGAGACACTGAAGCTTTCTTT. This gives the protein CASSRGHRDTEAFF.

The chain is built from TRBV6-5 and TRBJ2-7; TRBD2 matches at 8 bases. CDR3 length: 14 amino acids. Germline V gene lookup returns CDR1 MNHEY and CDR2 SVGAGI. Trimming removed 2 bases from V and 4 bases from J; junction bases left unmatched: 4. The CDR3 DNA is TGTGCCAGCAGTTACCAGCGGGGGCCTTACGAGCAGTACTTC. Translating it yields CASSYQRGPYEQYF.

The rearrangement uses TRBV7-2 and TRBJ1-1; D remains unclear. The CDR3 extends over 14 amino acids. V lost 4 bases to trimming and J lost 3 bases, with 12 bases between them. The V gene's germline CDR1 is SGHTA and CDR2 FQGNSA. CDR3 DNA: TGTGCCAGCAGCTCTACAGTTACGGACACTGAAGCTTTCTTT. It codes for CASSSTVTDTEAFF.

This clone showed up just once. The chain is built from TRBV29-1 and TRBJ1-2, with D perhaps TRBD1 (6 bases). The V end was cut by 4 bases, the J end by 2 bases, with 8 bases between. The CDR3 is 12 amino acids. In germline, CDR1 is SQVTM, CDR2 ANQGSEA. The CDR3 region is CSVATGNYGYTF. The CDR3 bases are TGCAGCGTTGCGACAGGAAACTATGGCTACACCTTC.

The chain couples TRBV5-1 to TRBJ1-4, with 11 nucleotides matching TRBD1. The CDR3 runs 15 residues. In germline, CDR1 is SGHRS, CDR2 YFSETQ. With V trimmed by 4 bases and J by 6 bases, 5 bases remained unmatched. The CDR3 sequence is CASSGQGAADEKLFF. The CDR3 nucleotides read TGCGCCAGCAGCGGACAGGGGGCGGCCGATGAAAAACTGTTTTTT.

The rearrangement links TRBV30 to TRBJ2-2; D gene ambiguous. The V end lost 4 bases, the J end lost 0 bases, and 9 bases lay between the germline ends. CDR1 and CDR2 (germline): GTSNPN, SVGIG (reference sequence). The CDR3 length is 14 residues. In DNA, the CDR3 is TGTGCCTGGATGACACCCACGAACACCGGGGAGCTGTTTTTT. This sequence encodes CAWMTPTNTGELFF.

The V and J genes are TRBV18 and TRBJ1-2; tentatively, D is TRBD1 (6 bases). Germline CDR1 and CDR2: KGHSH and LQKENI. Between the trimmed V and J ends, which lost 1 base and 4 bases, there was a span of 19 bases. The CDR3 spans 17 residues. In DNA form, the CDR3 reads TGTGCCAGCTCACCACTGCCAGCTTCACAGGGATTCTATGGCTACACCTTC. As protein: CASSPLPASQGFYGYTF.

The J gene is TRBJ1-6, the V gene TRBV7-8, with D possibly being TRBD1 (5 bases). Germline V gene data show CDR1 as SGHVS and CDR2 as FQNEAQ. The CDR3 has 17 amino acids. V gave up 5 bases and J gave up 0 bases, with 14 bases separating them. CDR3 bases: TGTGCCAGCAGCCCGTTGGGGGGGAGCTCCTATAATTCACCCCTCCACTTT. Encoded protein: CASSPLGGSSYNSPLHF.

The rearrangement joins TRBV7-2 to TRBJ2-7; perhaps TRBD1 as D (5 bases). V lost 1 base, J lost 2 bases, and 9 bases lay in between. Germline V gene sequence: CDR1 SGHTA, CDR2 FQGNSA. This CDR3 comprises 14 residues. For the CDR3, the DNA is TGTGCCAGCAGCTTAGATTCAGGGACCTACGAGCAGTACTTC. This translates into CASSLDSGTYEQYF.

The chain's CDR3 is CASSYTGGPLGYTF. In DNA form, the CDR3 reads TGTGCCAGCAGTTACACAGGGGGCCCTTTGGGCTACACCTTC. The rearrangement joins TRBV27 to TRBJ1-2; TRBD1 matches 9 bases. Unmatched junction bases numbered 8, after V lost 4 bases and J lost 8 bases. The CDR3 totals 14 residues. Germline CDR1 MNHEY, CDR2 SMNVEV (reference sequence).

J is TRBJ2-7 and V is TRBV9; TRBD1 agrees at 7 bases. This CDR3 is 13 amino acids long. The germline V gene encodes CDR1 SGDLS and CDR2 YYNGEE. The ends lost 4 bases at V and 4 bases at J; junction bases unmatched: 5. The CDR3 protein is CASSKGQSYEQYF. DNA of the CDR3: TGTGCCAGCAGCAAGGGACAGTCTTACGAGCAGTACTTC.

The genes are TRBV10-1 and TRBJ2-7; 7 bases agree with TRBD1. With 3 bases clipped from V and 3 bases from J, the junction kept 8 bases outside the gene matches. This CDR3 has 15 amino acids. Germline assignment: CDR1 WNHNN and CDR2 SYGVQD (reference sequence). The CDR3 bases are TGCGCCAGCAGTGACGGACAGACAGGGATCTACGAGCAGTACTTC. Its protein is CASSDGQTGIYEQYF.

The rearrangement joins TRBV6-5 to TRBJ2-7, with a weak D call TRBD1 (5 bases). The V end lost 4 bases, the J end lost 6 bases, and 16 bases lay between the germline ends. This CDR3 has 14 amino acids. Germline CDR1 MNHEY, CDR2 SVGAGI. The CDR3 DNA reads as TGTGCCAGCAGTTTACAGGAACTCTTTAGCGAGCAGTACTTC. Protein product: CASSLQELFSEQYF.

The chain uses TRBV10-2 and TRBJ2-3; 7 positions agree with TRBD2. Trimming removed 2 bases from V and 0 bases from J; junction bases left unmatched: 5. This CDR3 region has 16 residues. Germline assignment: CDR1 WSHSY and CDR2 SAAADI. This CDR3 is CASSELRTRSTDTQYF. DNA for the CDR3: TGCGCCAGCAGTGAGCTGAGGACTAGGAGCACAGATACGCAGTATTTT.